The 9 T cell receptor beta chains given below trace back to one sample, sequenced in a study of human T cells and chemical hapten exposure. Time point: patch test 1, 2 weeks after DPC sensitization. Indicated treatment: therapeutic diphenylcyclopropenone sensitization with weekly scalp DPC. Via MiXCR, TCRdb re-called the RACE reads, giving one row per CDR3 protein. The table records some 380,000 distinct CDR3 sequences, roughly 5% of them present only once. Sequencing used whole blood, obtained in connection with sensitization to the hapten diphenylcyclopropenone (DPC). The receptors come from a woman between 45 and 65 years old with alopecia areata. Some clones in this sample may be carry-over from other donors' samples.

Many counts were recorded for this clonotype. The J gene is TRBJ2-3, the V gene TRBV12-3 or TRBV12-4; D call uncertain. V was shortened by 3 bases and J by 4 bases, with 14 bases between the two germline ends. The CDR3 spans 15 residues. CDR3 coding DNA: TGTGCCAGCAGTTTTACGGCTAGTTCCGCAGATACGCAGTATTTT. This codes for CASSFTASSADTQYF.

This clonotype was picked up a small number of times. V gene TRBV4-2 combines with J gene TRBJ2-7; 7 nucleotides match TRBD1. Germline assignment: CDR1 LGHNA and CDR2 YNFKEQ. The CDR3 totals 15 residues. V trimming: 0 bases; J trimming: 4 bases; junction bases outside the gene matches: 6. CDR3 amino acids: CASSQEIDREYEQYF. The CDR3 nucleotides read TGTGCCAGCAGCCAAGAAATTGACAGGGAATACGAGCAGTACTTC.

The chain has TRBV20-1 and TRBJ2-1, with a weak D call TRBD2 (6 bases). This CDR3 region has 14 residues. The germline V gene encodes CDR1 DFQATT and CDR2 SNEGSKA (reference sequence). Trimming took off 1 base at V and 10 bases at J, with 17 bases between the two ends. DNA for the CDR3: TGCAGTGCTAGAGGACAAACTAGCATGGGGGAGCAGTTCTTC. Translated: CSARGQTSMGEQFF.

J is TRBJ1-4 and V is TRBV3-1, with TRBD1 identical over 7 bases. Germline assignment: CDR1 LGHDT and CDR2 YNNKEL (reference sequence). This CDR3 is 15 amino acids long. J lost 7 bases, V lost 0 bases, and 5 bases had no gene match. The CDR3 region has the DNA TGTGCCAGCAGCCAAGATCCAGGGGGGCGTGAAAAACTGTTTTTT. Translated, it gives CASSQDPGGREKLFF.

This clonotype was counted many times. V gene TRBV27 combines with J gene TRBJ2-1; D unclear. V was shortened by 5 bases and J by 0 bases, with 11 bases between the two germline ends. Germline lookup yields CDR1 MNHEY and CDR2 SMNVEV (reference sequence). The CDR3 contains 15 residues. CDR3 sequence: CASSPETRSYNEQFF. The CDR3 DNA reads TGTGCCAGCAGTCCGGAGACGCGCTCCTACAATGAGCAGTTCTTC.

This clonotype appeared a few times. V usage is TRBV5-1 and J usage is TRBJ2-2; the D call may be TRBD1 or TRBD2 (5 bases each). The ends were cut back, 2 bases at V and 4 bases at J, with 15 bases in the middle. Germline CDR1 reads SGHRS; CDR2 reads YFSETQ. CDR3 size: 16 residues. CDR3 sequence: CASSLAGTHGTGELFF. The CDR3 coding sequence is TGCGCCAGCAGCTTAGCCGGGACGCACGGCACCGGGGAGCTGTTTTTT. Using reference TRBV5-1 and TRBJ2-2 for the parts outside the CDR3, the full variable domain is KAGVTQTPRYLIKTRGQQVTLSCSPISGHRSVSWYQQTPGQGLQFLFEYFSETQRNKGNFPGRFSGRQFSNSRSEMNVSTLELGDSALYLCASSLAGTHGTGELFFGEGSRLTVL.

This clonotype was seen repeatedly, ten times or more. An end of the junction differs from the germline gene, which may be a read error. Here the CDR3 reads CASSPRSSYNEQFF. DNA of the CDR3: TGTGCCAGCAGCCCCCGGAGCTCCTACAATGAGCAGTTCTTT. This chain links TRBV3-1 with TRBJ2-1, with no clear D. This CDR3 comprises 14 residues. CDR1 is LGHDT, CDR2 YNNKEL, per germline (reference sequence).

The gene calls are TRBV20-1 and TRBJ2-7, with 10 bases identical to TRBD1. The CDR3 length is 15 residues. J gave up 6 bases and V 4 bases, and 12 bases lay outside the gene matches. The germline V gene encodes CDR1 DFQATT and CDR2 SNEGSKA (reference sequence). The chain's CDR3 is CSATTGQGVLPEQYF. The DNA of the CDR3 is TGCAGTGCTACTACCGGACAGGGGGTGCTTCCCGAGCAGTACTTC.

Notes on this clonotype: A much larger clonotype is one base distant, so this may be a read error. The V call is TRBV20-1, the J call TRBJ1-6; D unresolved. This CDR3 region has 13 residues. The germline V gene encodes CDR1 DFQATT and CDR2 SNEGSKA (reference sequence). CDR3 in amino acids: CGVQDPVNSPLHF. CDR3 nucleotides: TGCGGTGTGCAGGACCCAGTTAATTCACCCCTCCACTTT.